The present T cell receptor beta chain was sequenced within a study of T cell responses to AZD1222 COVID-19 vaccine. Study-wide results and caveats: The donors showed a predominance of white British ancestry and of females, with possible underestimation of clonal diversity.

The assay was immunoSEQ multiplex PCR, and TCRdb's table has in-frame clones only and misses some. The sample contains about 54,000 clones, 70% to 90% of which appear only once. Germline trimming cut 3 bases from V and 10 bases from J; bases unmatched to any gene: 5. CDR3 size: 14 residues. Germline V CDR1 and CDR2: SGHVS, FQNEAQ. A remark on this clone: Its matching antigen is unknown.

The sample was peripheral blood, taken on day 0 of AZD1222 vaccination. This clonotype was obtained from an adult in good health. V gene TRBV7-8 combines with J gene TRBJ1-6, with 8 bases lining up with TRBD1. CDR3 DNA sequence: TGTGCCAGCAGCTTCGGACAGGGAGGCTCACCCCTCCACTTT. It encodes CASSFGQGGSPLHF.